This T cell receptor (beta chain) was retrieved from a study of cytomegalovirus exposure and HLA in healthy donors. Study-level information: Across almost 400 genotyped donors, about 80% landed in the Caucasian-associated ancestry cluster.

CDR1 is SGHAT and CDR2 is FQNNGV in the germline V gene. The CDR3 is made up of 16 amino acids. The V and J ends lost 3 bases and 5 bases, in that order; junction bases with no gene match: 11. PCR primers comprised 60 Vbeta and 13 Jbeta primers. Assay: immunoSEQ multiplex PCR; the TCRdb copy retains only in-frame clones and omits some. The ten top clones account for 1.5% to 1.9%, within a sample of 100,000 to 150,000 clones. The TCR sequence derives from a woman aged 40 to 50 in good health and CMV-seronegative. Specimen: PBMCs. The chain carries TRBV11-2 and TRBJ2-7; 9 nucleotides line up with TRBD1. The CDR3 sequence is CASSFRGTGRENEQYF. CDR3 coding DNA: TGTGCCAGCAGCTTCAGGGGGACAGGGAGGGAAAACGAGCAGTACTTC.